This TCR beta chain was found in a study of blood T cell repertoires in COVID-19. Whole-study context: T cells, B-cell-depleted T cells, or PBMCs supplied cDNA or gDNA.

The CDR3 extends over 17 amino acids. J lost 7 bases, V lost 1 base, and 8 bases had no gene match. The germline V gene encodes CDR1 MRHNA and CDR2 SNTAGT. The repertoire was sequenced with immunoSEQ multiplex PCR; TCRdb's copy has only in-frame clones and lacks some. The sample contains approximately 150,000 clones, around four fifths of which appear only once. J is TRBJ2-1 and V is TRBV6-4, with 12 nucleotides matching TRBD2. What was sequenced was peripheral blood. This clonotype originated in an elderly woman with COVID-19, enrolled during active disease. This chain's CDR3 is CASSDFVLAGGQNEQFF. The CDR3 bases are TGTGCCAGCAGTGACTTCGTCCTAGCGGGGGGGCAGAATGAGCAGTTCTTC.